The entry below gives a single T cell receptor (beta chain) sequence along with its context. These data originate in a study of blood T cell repertoires in COVID-19. Study-wide context: The United States, Italy and Spain provided the acute and convalescent COVID-19 samples.

Data came from immunoSEQ multiplex PCR; TCRdb stores just in-frame clones and leaves some out. The sample comprises roughly 200,000 clones, around nine tenths of which are singletons, and 0.8% to 1% rests with the top ten. V lost 4 bases and J lost 4, with 14 bases in between. Germline V lookup: CDR1 MGHDK, CDR2 SYGVNS. The CDR3 totals 15 residues. The sequenced sample consisted of peripheral blood. The receptor was isolated from a woman between 18 and 30 years old who had recovered from COVID-19. The rearrangement joins TRBV25-1 to TRBJ2-1; D perhaps matches TRBD2 (6 bases). The DNA of the CDR3 is TGTGCCAGCAGTGGGGCCTCCGGAGGGTACAATGAGCAGTTCTTC. This codes for CASSGASGGYNEQFF. The full variable domain, with the rest looked up from reference TRBV25-1 and TRBJ2-1, is EADIYQTPRYLVIGTGKKITLECSQTMGHDKMYWYQQDPGMELHLIHYSYGVNSTEKGDLSSESTVSRIRTEHFPLTLESARPSHTSQYLCASSGASGGYNEQFFGPGTRLTVL.